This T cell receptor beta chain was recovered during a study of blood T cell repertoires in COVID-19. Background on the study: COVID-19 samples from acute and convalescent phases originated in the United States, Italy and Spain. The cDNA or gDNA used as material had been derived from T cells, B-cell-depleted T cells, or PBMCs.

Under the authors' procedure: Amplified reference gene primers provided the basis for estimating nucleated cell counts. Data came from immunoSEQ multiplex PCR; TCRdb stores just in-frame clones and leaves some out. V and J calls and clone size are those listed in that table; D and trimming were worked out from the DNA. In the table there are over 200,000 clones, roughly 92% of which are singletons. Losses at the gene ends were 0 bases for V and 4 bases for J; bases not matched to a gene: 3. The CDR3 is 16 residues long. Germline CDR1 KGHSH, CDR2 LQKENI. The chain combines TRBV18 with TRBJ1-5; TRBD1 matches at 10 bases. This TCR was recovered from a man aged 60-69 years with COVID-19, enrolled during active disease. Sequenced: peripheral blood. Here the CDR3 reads CASSPPGTGVNQPQHF. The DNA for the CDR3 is TGTGCCAGCTCACCACCTGGGACAGGGGTAAATCAGCCCCAGCATTTT.